The 27 T cell receptor beta chains below all came from one sample that was sequenced in a study of blood T cells in healthy people across ages. It was with a sample-barcoded 5' primer and a J-beta primer mix that a second PCR of roughly 7 to 12 cycles was run. TCRdb analysed the 5' RACE reads with MiXCR anew, one entry per CDR3 protein. The table lists 1.5 million or so distinct CDR3 sequences, 40% to 50% of them singletons. Sequencing input: blood. These receptors all come from a woman in her late teens or twenties in good health.

The genes are TRBV5-1 and TRBJ2-5; D ambiguous. CDR1 and CDR2 from the germline V gene are SGHRS and YFSETQ. This CDR3 region has 14 residues. V was cut by 0 bases and J by 5 bases, with 11 bases left in between. CDR3 DNA: TGCGCCAGCAGCTTGGCCTCGACTGTTGAGACCCAGTACTTC. This sequence encodes CASSLASTVETQYF.

J is TRBJ2-1 and V is TRBV10-3, with 9 bases that match TRBD2. Per the germline V gene, CDR1 is ENHRY and CDR2 is SYGVKD. Unmatched junction bases numbered 5, after V lost 3 bases and J lost 5 bases. The CDR3 covers 15 residues. CDR3 in DNA: TGTGCCATCAGTGATTCTAGCGGGAACCACAATGAGCAGTTCTTC. This encodes CAISDSSGNHNEQFF.

The CDR3 sequence is CASSLFSSGRLNEQFF. The CDR3 coding sequence is TGCGCCAGCAGCTTGTTTTCTAGCGGGAGACTCAATGAGCAGTTCTTC. The chain joins TRBV5-1 to TRBJ2-1; TRBD2 matches at 10 bases. J gave up 6 bases and V 1 base, and 7 bases lay outside the gene matches. Germline V CDR1 and CDR2: SGHRS, YFSETQ. The CDR3 has 16 amino acids.

This clonotype was counted between two and nine times. V usage is TRBV20-1 and J usage is TRBJ2-7; 12 bases fit TRBD2. Germline V gene data show CDR1 as DFQATT and CDR2 as SNEGSKA (reference sequence). The CDR3 runs to 19 residues. V was clipped by 0 bases and J by 0 bases; unmatched bases: 12. CDR3 in amino acids: CSARDRSRVTSGSSYEQYF. The CDR3 DNA is TGCAGTGCTAGAGATCGGAGCCGAGTGACTAGCGGGAGCTCCTACGAGCAGTACTTC.

This sequence joins TRBV27 and TRBJ2-7; D might be TRBD2 (7 bases). The CDR3 totals 15 residues. V shed 7 bases and J shed 5 bases, with 21 bases lying between them. The germline gives CDR1 MNHEY, CDR2 SMNVEV (reference sequence). CDR3 in DNA: TGTGCCAGCAAGCAAAGGGGGGGGAAGCAGGACGAGCAGTACTTC. Its protein product is CASKQRGGKQDEQYF.

The sample holds one count of this clonotype. The chain joins TRBV3-1 to TRBJ2-5; D unresolved. Germline assignment: CDR1 LGHDT and CDR2 YNNKEL (reference sequence). The CDR3 runs to 14 residues. Trimming cost V 0 bases and J 5 bases, with 10 bases left between them. The CDR3 DNA reads as TGTGCCAGCAGCCAAGAAGGGCCCACGGAGACCCAGTACTTC. Translation: CASSQEGPTETQYF.

The chain joins TRBV29-1 to TRBJ1-1, with a tentative D call TRBD1 (6 bases). V lost 7 bases to trimming and J lost 3 bases, with 9 bases between them. The germline gives CDR1 SQVTM, CDR2 ANQGSEA. The length of the CDR3 is 11 residues. The chain's CDR3 is CSGGRDTEAFF. In DNA, the CDR3 is TGCAGCGGGGGGCGGGACACTGAAGCTTTCTTT.

This clonotype was counted only a few times. CDR3 nucleotides: TGCAGCGCTGAGACAGGCCTGAACACTGAAGCTTTCTTT. Protein: CSAETGLNTEAFF. The chain uses TRBV29-1 and TRBJ1-1, with D possibly matching TRBD1 (6 bases). The germline V and J ends were trimmed by 7 bases and 0 bases, with 12 bases remaining between them. In germline, CDR1 is SQVTM, CDR2 ANQGSEA. The CDR3 is 13 amino acids. The whole variable domain, filled in from reference TRBV29-1 and TRBJ1-1, reads SAVISQKPSRDICQRGTSLTIQCQVDSQVTMMFWYRQQPGQSLTLIATANQGSEATYESGFVIDKFPISRPNLTFSTLTVSNMSPEDSSIYLCSAETGLNTEAFFGQGTRLTVV.

The rearrangement uses TRBV28 and TRBJ2-7; 9 nucleotides match TRBD1. V was clipped by 6 bases and J by 12 bases; unmatched bases: 9. There are 12 residues in the CDR3. From germline, CDR1 is MDHEN and CDR2 SYDVKM. DNA for the CDR3: TGTGCCAGCAGGCTCCGGGACAGGGAGGTGTACTTC. Its translation is CASRLRDREVYF.

In DNA, the CDR3 is TGTGCCAGCAAGAAAACCGGGACAGGACCCCTCCTGCGCTATGGCTACACCTTC. Translation gives CASKKTGTGPLLRYGYTF. This chain joins TRBV6-1 and TRBJ1-2; 8 bases are a match to TRBD1. This CDR3 region has 18 residues. Trimming at V came to 7 bases and at J to 4 bases, leaving 20 bases not matched to a gene. Germline CDR1 and CDR2: MNHNS and SASEGT.

The chain links TRBV10-3 to TRBJ1-2; 9 positions agree with TRBD1. This CDR3 has 16 residues. Germline CDR1 is ENHRY and CDR2 is SYGVKD. Trimming took 2 bases from V and 5 from J; bases not matched to a gene: 9. CDR3 in amino acids: CAISEGPDRGVYGYTF. In nucleotides, the CDR3 is TGTGCCATCAGTGAGGGCCCGGACAGGGGTGTGTATGGCTACACCTTC.

The gene calls are TRBV20-1 and TRBJ1-1; 10 bases align to TRBD1. The germline V gene encodes CDR1 DFQATT and CDR2 SNEGSKA (reference sequence). CDR3 length: 19 residues. With V trimmed by 0 bases and J by 3 bases, 16 bases remained unmatched. The CDR3 loop reads CSARDDTKGQGPYYTEAFF. The CDR3 nucleotides are TGCAGTGCTAGAGATGATACTAAGGGACAGGGGCCCTATTACACTGAAGCTTTCTTT.

This rearrangement joins TRBV28 to TRBJ1-5, with 7 bases identical to TRBD1. Losses at the gene ends were 6 bases for V and 9 bases for J; bases not matched to a gene: 11. The germline CDR1 and CDR2 sequences are MDHEN and SYDVKM. The CDR3 extends over 14 amino acids. In nucleotides, the CDR3 is TGTGCCAGCAGCCCAGAACAGGGGCAGGGGCCCCAGCATTTT. This gives the protein CASSPEQGQGPQHF.

The rearrangement joins TRBV20-1 to TRBJ1-1; D remains ambiguous. The V gene lost 5 bases and the J gene lost 5 bases, with 21 bases spanning the gap. CDR1 is DFQATT, CDR2 SNEGSKA, per germline (reference sequence). The CDR3 covers 15 residues. CDR3 nucleotide sequence: TGCAGTGCTTGGATGGGCCCGCGTCGGGAGACTGAAGCTTTCTTT. Translated, it gives CSAWMGPRRETEAFF.

The V call is TRBV29-1, the J call TRBJ2-7; D not resolved. The closer fit of TRBJ2-5 to the DNA end suggests the J call may be wrong. Germline V gives CDR1 SQVTM, CDR2 ANQGSEA. This CDR3 is built from 12 residues. The CDR3 here is CSVELGWQTQYF. CDR3 nucleotide sequence: TGCAGCGTTGAACTGGGGTGGCAGACCCAGTACTTC.

This clonotype was seen more than once but under ten times. The V call is TRBV12-3 or TRBV12-4, the J call TRBJ1-2; D is unclear. Deletions cut 6 bases from V and 6 bases from J, with 17 bases between. The CDR3 contains 14 residues. The CDR3 spells CASSTPGWRDGYTF. CDR3 nucleotide sequence: TGTGCCAGCAGCACCCCGGGGTGGAGGGATGGCTACACCTTC.

Points on this clonotype: One end of the junction varies from germline; a read error may be responsible. J is TRBJ2-1 and V is TRBV7-7, with 11 nucleotides matching TRBD1. CDR3 length: 14 amino acids. CDR1 and CDR2 from the germline V gene are SSHAT and FNYEAQ (reference sequence). The CDR3 reads CASSRTGGRDEQFF. The CDR3 DNA reads TGTGCTAGCAGTCGGACAGGGGGCCGGGATGAGCAGTTCTTC.

This chain uses TRBV18 with TRBJ2-6; D gene uncertain. The germline gives CDR1 KGHSH, CDR2 LQKENI. The CDR3 sequence is 16 residues long. Trimming pared 1 base from V and 0 bases from J, leaving 7 bases between. The CDR3 DNA sequence: TGTGCCAGCTCACCACTAGTGGTCTCTGGGGCCAACGTCCTGACTTTC. This gives the protein CASSPLVVSGANVLTF.

This clonotype was observed a handful of times. The chain has TRBV3-1 and TRBJ1-2; tentative D call: TRBD1 (6 bases). Germline CDR1 LGHDT, CDR2 YNNKEL (reference sequence). V was shortened by 11 bases and J by 3 bases, with 28 bases between the two germline ends. This CDR3 has 17 residues. The CDR3 coding sequence is TGTGCCGAAGGAAGGGGCGACCAGGGGCTGATAGACTATGGCTACACCTTC. This sequence encodes CAEGRGDQGLIDYGYTF.

The chain is built from TRBV20-1 and TRBJ2-1, with D uncertain. V was trimmed by 1 base and J by 8 bases, leaving 9 bases between them. Germline CDR1 and CDR2: DFQATT and SNEGSKA (reference sequence). This CDR3 has 12 residues. The CDR3 region is CSARVRQDEQFF. CDR3 DNA: TGCAGTGCTAGAGTACGGCAGGATGAGCAGTTCTTC.

This clonotype was counted only a few times. This rearrangement joins TRBV5-1 to TRBJ2-5; 12 positions match TRBD2. Trimming took 5 bases from V and 1 from J; bases not matched to a gene: 6. Looked up from germline, CDR1 is SGHRS and CDR2 is YFSETQ. This CDR3 comprises 16 residues. The chain's CDR3 is CASSSGTSGFQETQYF. CDR3 DNA sequence: TGCGCCAGCAGTTCCGGGACTAGCGGGTTCCAAGAGACCCAGTACTTC.

The chain carries TRBV6-5 and TRBJ1-1; 10 bases align to TRBD1. Germline CDR1 reads MNHEY; CDR2 reads SVGAGI. V lost 2 bases and J lost 3; bases outside the gene matches: 3. The CDR3 sequence is 15 residues long. For the CDR3, the DNA is TGTGCCAGCAGTTACACCGGGACAGGGGACACTGAAGCTTTCTTT. Translating gives CASSYTGTGDTEAFF.

Only a few counts were recorded for this clonotype. The chain links TRBV2 to TRBJ2-5; D possibly corresponds to TRBD2 (5 bases). V lost 3 bases and J 5 bases, leaving 16 bases between the germline ends. The CDR3 runs to 15 residues. The germline V gene has CDR1 SNHLY and CDR2 FYNNEI. CDR3 sequence: CASSDWESSGETQYF. The CDR3 coding sequence is TGTGCCAGCAGTGATTGGGAGAGCTCTGGGGAGACCCAGTACTTC.

This sequence joins TRBV20-1 and TRBJ2-1; D is possibly TRBD2 (5 bases). This CDR3 region has 14 residues. From germline, CDR1 is DFQATT and CDR2 SNEGSKA (reference sequence). V shed 5 bases and J shed 2 bases, with 13 bases lying between them. The CDR3 reads CSAEKRETYNEQFF. CDR3 in DNA: TGCAGTGCTGAGAAAAGGGAGACCTACAATGAGCAGTTCTTC.

This clonotype was counted ten times or more. The chain joins TRBV14 to TRBJ2-3, with 7 bases that match TRBD2. The CDR3 length is 15 residues. V gave up 4 bases and J gave up 3 bases; unmatched junction bases: 7. The germline CDR1 and CDR2 sequences are SGHDN and FVKESK. CDR3 in DNA: TGTGCCAGCAGCCCTTTGACTAGCCCGACAGATACGCAGTATTTT. It is translated as CASSPLTSPTDTQYF. Variable domain in full (rest from reference TRBV14 and TRBJ2-3): EAGVTQFPSHSVIEKGQTVTLRCDPISGHDNLYWYRRVMGKEIKFLLHFVKESKQDESGMPNNRFLAERTGGTYSTLKVQPAELEDSGVYFCASSPLTSPTDTQYFGPGTRLTVL.

There are a few counts of this clonotype. The chain couples TRBV5-1 to TRBJ2-5; D not certain. The CDR3 sequence is 14 residues long. V was clipped by 6 bases and J by 5 bases, with 17 bases between them. Germline V gene sequence: CDR1 SGHRS, CDR2 YFSETQ. The CDR3 region is CASTPNDGRETQYF. The CDR3 DNA sequence: TGCGCCAGCACCCCGAATGACGGAAGGGAGACCCAGTACTTC.

This clonotype showed up just a few times. The chain couples TRBV4-2 to TRBJ2-5, with a tentative D call TRBD2 (6 bases). The CDR3 is 13 amino acids. Germline CDR1 is LGHNA and CDR2 is YNFKEQ. V was pared by 11 bases and J by 5 bases, with 18 bases between. The CDR3 sequence is CAAGSSASETQYF. The CDR3 DNA reads TGTGCCGCGGGATCTAGCGCGTCGGAGACCCAGTACTTC.